Sequencing of this T cell receptor (beta chain) was carried out in a study of Graves' ophthalmopathy and Graves' hyperthyroidism (dated by TCRdb to 2017 to 2018). Study-wide context: Peripheral blood was collected at initial diagnosis, prior to any treatment. An independent validation cohort comprised some 18 hyperthyroidism patients and over 15 patients who later progressed from hyperthyroidism to ophthalmopathy. To explore V-J signatures distinguishing ophthalmopathy from hyperthyroidism, a discovery set of around 97 patients (fewer than 45 ophthalmopathy, about 57 stable hyperthyroidism) was enrolled. In roughly six hyperthyroidism patients, the T-cell repertoires found in thyroid tissue were compared with those found in blood. Following sample collection, hyperthyroidism patients were given methimazole at a starting dose of 30 mg daily, and ophthalmopathy patients were given high-dose intravenous methylprednisolone. The roughly 99 discovery patients were divided at random into training and test sets in a 7:3 ratio. In total, 135 blood samples were TCR-sequenced: 40 to 45 ophthalmopathy, some 75 hyperthyroidism and some 17 hyperthyroidism-to-ophthalmopathy patients. TCR beta repertoire signatures were used to distinguish Graves' ophthalmopathy from Graves' hyperthyroidism and to predict progression to ophthalmopathy.

For repertoire sequencing, TCR beta CDR3 regions were amplified from RNA transcripts. A first-round RT-PCR used HTBI primers with the Qiagen OneStep RT-PCR kit, followed by a second-round multiplex PCR, size selection and purification. The libraries underwent paired-end sequencing with 100 bp reads on an Illumina HiSeq2000. The authors' pipeline ran thus. SOAPnuke was used to process the reads, throwing out any read that had adapters, had uncalled bases, had a mean Phred below 15, or lacked an exact constant-primer or identifier match. COPE v1.2.5 was used to merge the high-quality paired reads. Clonotypes were defined as unique nucleotide sequences and were aligned to IMGT TRB V, D and J references using MiTCR v1.1. The analysis was limited to V-J combinations with a frequency above 0.0001, which together covered around 99% of the repertoires. For each V-J combination, a TCR clonal expansion and chaos score was defined as the ratio of F50 clonal expansion to chaos observed in the TCRdist matrix. Welch's t-statistics and random forest were used to reduce the features to approximately 13 V-J combinations, which were then used as input to a naive Bayes classifier. Thyroid-blood repertoire similarity was quantified with the Morisita-Horn index. The public reads were reprocessed in TCRdb via fastp at Q25 and MiXCR, keeping in-frame beta chains. Records with the same CDR3 protein are collapsed into one entry carrying the most frequent genes and DNA. The V and J calls shown here were made by TCRdb, not taken from the authors' results. Across this sample there are fewer than 250,000 distinct CDR3 sequences, with under 30% seen only once. The ten largest clones capture around 9.8% of the sample.

This clonotype occurred a few times. Its antigen is still unknown. Qualities for individual bases were not recorded, and no much larger clone is one base off. Paper-wide results and their limitations: No statistical method was used to set the sample size in advance, and the investigators knew which group each participant was assigned to. In validation, the model predicted ophthalmopathy progression with 55% to 71% sensitivity and approximately 72% specificity; about a dozen predicted patients were CT-confirmed with GO in a median of roughly 6.8 months. In cross-validation, the 13-signature model distinguished ophthalmopathy from stable hyperthyroidism with around 86% sensitivity and 81.08% specificity, while in the test set the corresponding values were 80% and 75%. Most expanded thyroid clonotypes with a frequency above 0.001 also appeared in blood, which suggests that blood repertoires may reflect the immune response in the thyroid.

Measured from the cysteine to the phenylalanine, the CDR3 is 15 residues long. Only the CDR3 region is kept as DNA, spanning 45 bases read in frame from base 1. V is pared back by 4 bases and J by 0 bases, with 12 bases lying between the germline termini. CDR1 MNHNS and CDR2 SASEGT were looked up in the germline V gene. The ophthalmopathy patients had moderately to severely active disease, with a Clinical Activity Score of 3 or higher, a NOSPECS grade of 4 or higher, and a disease duration of less than 3 months. Patients with other autoimmune diseases, uncontrolled infections, pregnancy or lactation were excluded from the study. Clinical symptoms, serum thyroxine, TRAb, thyroid ultrasound and orbital computed tomography were used for diagnosis. PBMCs were isolated from roughly 10 ml of fresh peripheral blood by Ficoll-Paque density gradient centrifugation. Total RNA was extracted using Trizol reagent, and RNA quality was checked on an Agilent 2100 Bioanalyzer.

The specimen was peripheral blood. The sequence was collected from a man aged 50 to 60 with Graves' ophthalmopathy. Donor details come from another sample of the same person, matched by shared clones. The rearranged chain carries TRBV6-1 and TRBJ1-2; the best D guess is TRBD1, with 5 bases matching. The CDR3 reads as follows: CASSGDSPANYGYTF. The bases read TGTGCCAGCAGTGGCGACAGTCCAGCTAACTATGGCTACACCTTC.